This entry features one T cell receptor (beta chain) sequence. Its target antigen remains unknown. No much larger clonotype is one base removed from it; base qualities were not supplied. Counted from cysteine to phenylalanine, this CDR3 has 14 amino acids. The CDR3 DNA has 42 bases and is translated from base 1. Reading the germline V gene (reference sequence) gives CDR1 GTSNPN and CDR2 SVGIG. V is reduced by 2 bases and J by 7 bases, leaving a spacing of 12 bases between them. The data belong to a study of T cells after somatic rescue of genetic block (TCRdb year 2020). About the study as a whole: The study assessed how robust, over the long term, a T-cell system was when the system had developed through somatic rescue of a genetic block in T-cell development.

Receptor libraries were prepared by the immunoSEQ multiplex PCR assay. Held by TCRdb, this immuneACCESS table contains in-frame sequences only and omits some clones. Under half of the omission traces to an unresolved V gene where checked; the cause of the rest is unknown. In all, the sample holds approximately 10,000 clones, and about 74% of those were seen once. Clones ranked in the top ten supply roughly a fifth of the sample. Here the chain combines TRBV30 and TRBJ1-6, and perhaps TRBD1 as D gene, on 5 matching bases. The sequence derives from a boy younger than 18. The sequenced material came from peripheral blood mononuclear cells (PBMCs). The nucleotide sequence is TGTGCCTGGAGTTCCCAGCGGGGGAATTCACCCCTCCACTTT. This codes for CAWSSQRGNSPLHF.